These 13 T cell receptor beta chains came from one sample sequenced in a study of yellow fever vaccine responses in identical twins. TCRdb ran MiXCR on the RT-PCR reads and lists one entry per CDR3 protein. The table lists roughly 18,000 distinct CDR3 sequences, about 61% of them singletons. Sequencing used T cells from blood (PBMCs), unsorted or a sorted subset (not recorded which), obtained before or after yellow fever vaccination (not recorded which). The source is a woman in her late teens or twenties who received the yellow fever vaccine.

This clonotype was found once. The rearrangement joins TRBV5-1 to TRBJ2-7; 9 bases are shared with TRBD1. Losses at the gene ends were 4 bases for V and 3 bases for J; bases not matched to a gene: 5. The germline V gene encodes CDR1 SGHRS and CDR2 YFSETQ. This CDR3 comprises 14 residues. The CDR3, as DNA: TGCGCCAGCAGCCCCGGGACAGGGAACTACGAGCAGTACTTC. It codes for CASSPGTGNYEQYF.

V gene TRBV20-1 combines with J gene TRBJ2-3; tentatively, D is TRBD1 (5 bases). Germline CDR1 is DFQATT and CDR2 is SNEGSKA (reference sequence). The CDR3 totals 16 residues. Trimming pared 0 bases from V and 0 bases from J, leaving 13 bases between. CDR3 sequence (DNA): TGCAGTGCTAGAGATGCCCGCAGGGATAGCACAGATACGCAGTATTTT. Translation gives CSARDARRDSTDTQYF.

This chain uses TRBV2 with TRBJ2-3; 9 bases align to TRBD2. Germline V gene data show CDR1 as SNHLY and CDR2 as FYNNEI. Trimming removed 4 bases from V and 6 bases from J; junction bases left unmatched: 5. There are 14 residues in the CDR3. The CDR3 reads CASSVLAGSDTQYF. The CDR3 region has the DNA TGTGCCAGCAGTGTACTAGCGGGTTCCGATACGCAGTATTTT.

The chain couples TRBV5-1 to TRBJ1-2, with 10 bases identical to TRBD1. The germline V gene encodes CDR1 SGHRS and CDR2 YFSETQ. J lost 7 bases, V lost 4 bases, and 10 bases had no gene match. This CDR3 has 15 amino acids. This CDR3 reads CASSQGDRGYAGYTF. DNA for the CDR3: TGCGCCAGCAGCCAAGGGGACAGGGGCTATGCTGGCTACACCTTC.

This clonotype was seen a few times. The CDR3 nucleotides read TGTGCCAGCAGCTTGCAGCCCAATGAGCAGTTCTTC. This encodes CASSLQPNEQFF. The chain links TRBV7-9 to TRBJ2-1; unclear D gene. The ends were cut back, 3 bases at V and 6 bases at J, with 6 bases in the middle. Germline V gene data show CDR1 as SEHNR and CDR2 as FQNEAQ (reference sequence). The CDR3 has 12 residues.

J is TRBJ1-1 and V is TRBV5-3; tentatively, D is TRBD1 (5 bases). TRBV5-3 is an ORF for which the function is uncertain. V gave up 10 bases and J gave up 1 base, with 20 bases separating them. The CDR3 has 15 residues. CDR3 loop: CAGGVSQRPNTEAFF. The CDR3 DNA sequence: TGTGCCGGGGGGGTGAGTCAGCGACCGAACACTGAAGCTTTCTTT.

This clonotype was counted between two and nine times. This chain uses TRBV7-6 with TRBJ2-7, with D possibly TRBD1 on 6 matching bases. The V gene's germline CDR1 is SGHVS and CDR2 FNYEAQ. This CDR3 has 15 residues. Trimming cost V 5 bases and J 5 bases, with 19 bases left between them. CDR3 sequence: CASSEGRDTGNEQYV. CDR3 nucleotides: TGTGCCAGCAGCGAAGGCCGGGACACAGGGAACGAGCAGTACGTC.

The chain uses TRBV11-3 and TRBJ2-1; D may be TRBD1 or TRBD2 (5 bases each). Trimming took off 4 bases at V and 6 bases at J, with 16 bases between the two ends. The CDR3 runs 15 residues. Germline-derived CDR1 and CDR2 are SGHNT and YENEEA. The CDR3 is CASSSGTHPSNEQFF. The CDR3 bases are TGTGCCAGCAGCTCCGGGACCCATCCCTCCAATGAGCAGTTCTTC.

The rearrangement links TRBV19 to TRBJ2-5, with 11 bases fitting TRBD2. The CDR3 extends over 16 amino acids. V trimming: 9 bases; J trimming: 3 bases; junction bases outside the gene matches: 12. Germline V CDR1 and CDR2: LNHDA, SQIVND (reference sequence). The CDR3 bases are TGTGCCAGCCTTTTAATCGCTAGCGGGGGGAAAGAGACCCAGTACTTC. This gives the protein CASLLIASGGKETQYF.

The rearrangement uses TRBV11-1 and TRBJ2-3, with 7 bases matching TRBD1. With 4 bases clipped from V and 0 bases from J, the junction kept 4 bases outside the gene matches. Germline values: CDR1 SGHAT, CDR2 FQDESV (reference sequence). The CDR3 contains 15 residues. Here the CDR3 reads CASSSRQGSTDTQYF. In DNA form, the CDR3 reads TGTGCCAGCAGCTCCCGACAGGGAAGCACAGATACGCAGTATTTT.

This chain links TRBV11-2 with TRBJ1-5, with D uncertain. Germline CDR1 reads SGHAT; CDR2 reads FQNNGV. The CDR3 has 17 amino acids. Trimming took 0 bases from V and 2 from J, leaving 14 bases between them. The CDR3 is CASSLESGGLRNQPQHF. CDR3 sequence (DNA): TGTGCCAGCAGCTTAGAATCAGGCGGGTTGCGCAATCAGCCCCAGCATTTT.

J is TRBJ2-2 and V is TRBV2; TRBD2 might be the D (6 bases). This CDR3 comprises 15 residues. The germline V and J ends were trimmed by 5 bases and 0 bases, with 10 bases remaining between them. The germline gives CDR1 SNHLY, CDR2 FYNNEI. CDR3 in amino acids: CASSLREANTGELFF. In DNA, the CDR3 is TGTGCCAGCAGTCTGCGGGAAGCGAACACCGGGGAGCTGTTTTTT.

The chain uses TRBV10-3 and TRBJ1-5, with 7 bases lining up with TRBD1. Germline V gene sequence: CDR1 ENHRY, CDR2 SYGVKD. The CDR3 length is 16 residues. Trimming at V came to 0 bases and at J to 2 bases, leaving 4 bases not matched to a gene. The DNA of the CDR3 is TGTGCCATCAGTGAGTCGAAGGGGGCAGGCAATCAGCCCCAGCATTTT. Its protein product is CAISESKGAGNQPQHF.